The next 11 T cell receptor beta chains were all read from a single sample in a study of T cell responses to AZD1222 COVID-19 vaccine. TCRdb keeps only in-frame clones here, not all; method: immunoSEQ multiplex PCR. The sample carries some 110,000 clones, roughly 86% recorded once. The sample was peripheral blood, taken 28 days after the second AZD1222 dose. All receptors derive from an adult who received the AZD1222 COVID-19 vaccine.

J is TRBJ2-1 and V is TRBV5-4, with 13 bases that match TRBD2. CDR1 and CDR2 from the germline V gene are SGHNT and YYREEE (reference sequence). This CDR3 is 17 amino acids long. V lost 0 bases, J lost 8 bases, and 8 bases stayed unmatched. The DNA of the CDR3 is TGTGCCAGCAGCTTGGTAATGACTAGCGGGGGGTCAGATGAGCAGTTCTTC. Protein: CASSLVMTSGGSDEQFF.

The rearrangement joins TRBV6-1 to TRBJ1-4; 9 nucleotides line up with TRBD1. Germline CDR1 is MNHNS and CDR2 is SASEGT. This CDR3 has 14 residues. Losses at the gene ends were 3 bases for V and 14 bases for J; bases not matched to a gene: 10. The CDR3 region is CASSDTPDRGNLFF. CDR3 DNA sequence: TGTGCCAGCAGTGACACCCCGGACAGGGGTAACCTGTTTTTT.

The chain recombines TRBV2 with TRBJ1-5, with 9 bases that match TRBD1. Trimming cost V 6 bases and J 7 bases; bases outside gene matches: 7. The CDR3 sequence is 14 residues long. Germline V gives CDR1 SNHLY, CDR2 FYNNEI. The CDR3, as DNA: TGTGCCAGCAGACAACCGGGACAGGGACAGCCCCAGCATTTT. Its translation is CASRQPGQGQPQHF.

The chain uses TRBV2 and TRBJ2-7; 7 nucleotides align to TRBD1. The V segment lost 6 bases and the J segment 2 bases; nucleotides outside the gene matches: 7. This CDR3 has 14 amino acids. CDR1 and CDR2 from the germline V gene are SNHLY and FYNNEI. The CDR3 nucleotides are TGTGCCAGCAGGGCTCCCGGGACAGCCTACGAGCAGTACTTC. Its translation is CASRAPGTAYEQYF.

The chain is built from TRBV21-1 and TRBJ2-7; the D call TRBD1 from the table was never checked on the DNA. TRBV21-1 is described as a pseudogene. This CDR3 comprises 17 residues. The CDR3 DNA is TGTGCCAGCAGCACTCCGGGACAGGGAAAAAGATCCTACGAGCAGTACTTC. Its translation is CASSTPGQGKRSYEQYF.

This clone was detected only once. The gene calls are TRBV5-4 and TRBJ1-6; 8 bases map to TRBD1. CDR1 SGHNT and CDR2 YYREEE come from the germline V gene (reference sequence). CDR3 length: 17 amino acids. The ends lost 4 bases at V and 0 bases at J; junction bases unmatched: 6. This CDR3 is CASSPGQAGSYNSPLHF. In nucleotides, the CDR3 is TGTGCCAGCAGCCCGGGACAGGCGGGCTCCTATAATTCACCCCTCCACTTT.

This clone appeared many times. J is TRBJ1-2 and V is TRBV4-3, with D uncertain. The CDR3 runs to 16 residues. V was trimmed by 2 bases and J by 0 bases, leaving 13 bases between them. From germline, CDR1 is LGHNA and CDR2 YSLEER. The CDR3 reads CASSQSRTGANYGYTF. CDR3 DNA sequence: TGCGCCAGCAGCCAATCCCGGACTGGAGCTAACTATGGCTACACCTTC.

The genes are TRBV7-2 and TRBJ1-2; a possible D gene is TRBD1 (5 bases). V lost 1 base and J 6 bases, leaving 15 bases between the germline ends. This CDR3 spans 15 amino acids. The germline CDR1 and CDR2 sequences are SGHTA and FQGNSA. The CDR3 DNA sequence: TGTGCCAGCAGCTTAGATCGTGTCAGGGAACATGGCTACACCTTC. Translating gives CASSLDRVREHGYTF.

This sequence joins TRBV27 and TRBJ2-4; TRBD1 might be the D (7 bases). Germline V gene data show CDR1 as MNHEY and CDR2 as SMNVEV (reference sequence). Trimming left V 8 bases short and J 6 bases short, with 26 bases between. This CDR3 is 17 amino acids long. The CDR3 region is CASGDDREVGGPNIQYF. The CDR3 bases are TGTGCCAGCGGGGACGACAGGGAGGTTGGAGGGCCAAACATTCAGTACTTC.

Only one count was recorded for this clone. The DNA of the CDR3 is TGTGCCAGCAGTTCACCCCCAGGACCCAACAATGAGCAGTTCTTC. This sequence encodes CASSSPPGPNNEQFF. This rearrangement joins TRBV6-5 to TRBJ2-1, with D unclear. V dropped 4 bases and J dropped 5 bases, with 15 bases sitting between them. This CDR3 is built from 15 residues. CDR1 is MNHEY and CDR2 is SVGAGI in the germline V gene.

The chain employs TRBV6-5 and TRBJ1-2, with 8 bases matching TRBD1. J was trimmed by 3 bases and V by 4 bases; bases with no gene match: 7. Germline-derived CDR1 and CDR2 are MNHEY and SVGAGI. The CDR3 contains 15 residues. DNA of the CDR3: TGTGCCAGCAGTTTCCAGGACAGGGATCACTATGGCTACACCTTC. Its protein is CASSFQDRDHYGYTF.